The clone carrying this T cell receptor beta chain was found a few times. The antigen is undetermined. These gene names are mouse names. The sequence runs out 1 residue before the end of the CDR3; the remainder is reconstructed from the germline J gene. These data come from a study of tissue T cells after allogeneic stem cell transplantation. Overall study findings and caveats: The study did not identify alloreactive or antigen-specific tissue TCRs, and some clones might be persisting host cells.

Assay used: immunoSEQ multiplex PCR; TCRdb lists only in-frame clones, some missing. The profile shows around 1,100 clones, about 50% of them singletons. This sample's time point: mouse harvest day 14 after allogeneic transplant. Tail vein injection delivered 10^7 T-cell-depleted bone marrow cells and 10^6 splenic CD5+ T cells. V dropped 5 bases and J dropped 6 bases, with 7 bases sitting between them. The CDR3 covers 12 residues. Germline CDR1 reads LGHNA; CDR2 reads YNLKQL (reference sequence). Sequenced sample: spleen. This receptor was taken from a female BALB/c mouse given C57BL/6 T cells with graft-versus-host disease after an allogeneic hematopoietic cell transplant. The chain uses TRBV5 and TRBJ2-2; no firm D call. The CDR3 here is CASSTRAGQLYF. Partial CDR3 DNA: TGTGCCAGCAGCACAAGGGCCGGGCAGCTCTAC.